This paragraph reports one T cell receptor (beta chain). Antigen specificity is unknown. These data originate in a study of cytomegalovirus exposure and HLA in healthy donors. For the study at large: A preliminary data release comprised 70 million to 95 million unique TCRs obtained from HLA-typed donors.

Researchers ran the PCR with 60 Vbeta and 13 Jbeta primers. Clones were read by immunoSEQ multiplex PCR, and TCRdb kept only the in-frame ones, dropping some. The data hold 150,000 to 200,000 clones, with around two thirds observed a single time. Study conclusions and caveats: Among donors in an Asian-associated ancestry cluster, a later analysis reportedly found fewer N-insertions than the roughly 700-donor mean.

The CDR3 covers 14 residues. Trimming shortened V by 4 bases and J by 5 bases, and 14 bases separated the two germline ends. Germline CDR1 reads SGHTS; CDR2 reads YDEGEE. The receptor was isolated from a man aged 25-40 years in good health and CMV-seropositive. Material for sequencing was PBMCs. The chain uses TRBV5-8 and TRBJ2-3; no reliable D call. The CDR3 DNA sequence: TGTGCCAGCAGCAGACTCTGGGTTGTAGATACGCAGTATTTT. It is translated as CASSRLWVVDTQYF.